One sample yielded the 3 T cell receptor beta chains listed below, sequenced in a study of CD8+ T cells in alopecia areata. Reverse transcription of extracted RNA yielded cDNA, which provided the sequencing template. Some clones are missing from TCRdb's copy, which holds only in-frame ones; the method was immunoSEQ multiplex PCR. The sample lists approximately 150,000 clones; 50% to 60% were seen once. The sequencing sample was made of CD4+ T cells sorted from blood. The receptors shown here come from a human donor in good health.

V is TRBV29-1 and J is TRBJ2-3; 11 bases match TRBD2. The V gene end was trimmed by 7 bases and the J gene end by 6 bases; junction bases not matched to a gene: 9. Germline V gene lookup returns CDR1 SQVTM and CDR2 ANQGSEA. The CDR3 is 14 residues long. The CDR3 DNA is TGCAGCGGCGGGACTAGCGGATTCGCGGATACGCAGTATTTT. Translating gives CSGGTSGFADTQYF.

V usage is TRBV29-1 and J usage is TRBJ2-5; perhaps TRBD2 as D (6 bases). The CDR3 runs to 12 residues. Germline V CDR1 and CDR2: SQVTM, ANQGSEA. Trimming shortened V by 5 bases and J by 4 bases, and 11 bases separated the two germline ends. The CDR3 region has the DNA TGCAGCGTTCGGACGGGGGTAGAGACCCAGTACTTC. Translated: CSVRTGVETQYF.

The table lists this clone with many counts. The CDR3 is CASSWGREGKADTQYF. The CDR3 bases are TGTGCCAGCAGCTGGGGGCGGGAGGGAAAAGCAGATACGCAGTATTTT. The rearrangement links TRBV5-4 to TRBJ2-3; 9 nucleotides agree with TRBD2. Trimming at V came to 3 bases and at J to 4 bases, leaving 9 bases not matched to a gene. Germline V CDR1 and CDR2: SGHNT, YYREEE (reference sequence). The CDR3 has 16 amino acids.